The rows below give T cell receptor beta chains drawn from one sample of a study of shared clonotypes between healthy human individuals. Profiling relied on immunoSEQ multiplex PCR, and the TCRdb table lists in-frame clones only, not all of them. The sample has around 2,000,000 clones; roughly 96% are singletons. The material sequenced was naive CD4+ T cells sorted from blood. All receptors derive from a man aged 18 to 30 in good health. Both conserved end residues are part of each CDR3. Fields, in order: J gene, V gene, clone size, CDR3 length, D gene, CDR3 protein, CDR3 DNA. A D gene is named only where the DNA matches it firmly. A clone size is listed for some rows: how often the clone was seen (once, few, many), or a class if it is expanded.

j_gene: TRBJ1-5; v_gene: TRBV5-1; abundance: NA; len: 15; d_gene: NA; CDR3aa: CASSSSGGGNQPQHF; CDR3nt: TGCGCCAGCAGCTCTTCCGGGGGAGGCAATCAGCCCCAGCATTTT
j_gene: TRBJ1-2; v_gene: TRBV30; abundance: NA; len: 12; d_gene: NA; CDR3aa: CAWSVENYGYTF; CDR3nt: TGTGCCTGGAGTGTGGAGAACTATGGCTACACCTTC
j_gene: TRBJ2-3; v_gene: TRBV2; abundance: NA; len: 13; d_gene: NA; CDR3aa: CASSDQGTDTQYF; CDR3nt: TGTGCCAGCAGCGATCAGGGAACAGATACGCAGTATTTT
j_gene: TRBJ1-5; v_gene: TRBV18; abundance: NA; len: 16; d_gene: TRBD1; CDR3aa: CASSPPGQGRNQPQHF; CDR3nt: TGTGCCAGCTCACCACCGGGACAGGGTCGCAATCAGCCCCAGCATTTT
j_gene: TRBJ2-2; v_gene: TRBV5-1; abundance: NA; len: 15; d_gene: NA; CDR3aa: CASSLSGRNTGELFF; CDR3nt: TGCGCCAGCAGCTTGTCCGGGCGTAACACCGGGGAGCTGTTTTTT
j_gene: TRBJ2-1; v_gene: TRBV29-1; abundance: NA; len: 11; d_gene: TRBD2; CDR3aa: CSGGTTAMGFF; CDR3nt: TGCAGCGGGGGGACTACAGCGATGGGGTTCTTC
j_gene: TRBJ1-2; v_gene: TRBV6-5; abundance: NA; len: 11; d_gene: NA; CDR3aa: CATLLNYGYTF; CDR3nt: TGTGCCACTCTCTTGAACTATGGCTACACCTTC
j_gene: TRBJ2-7; v_gene: TRBV18; abundance: once; len: 14; d_gene: TRBD1; CDR3aa: CASSPVTGEYEQYF; CDR3nt: TGTGCCAGCTCACCCGTAACAGGGGAGTACGAGCAGTACTTC
j_gene: TRBJ2-3; v_gene: TRBV30; abundance: NA; len: 17; d_gene: TRBD2; CDR3aa: CAWSRAGGLRSTDTQYF; CDR3nt: TGTGCCTGGAGTCGAGCGGGAGGACTCAGAAGCACAGATACGCAGTATTTT
j_gene: TRBJ2-1; v_gene: TRBV7-2; abundance: NA; len: 17; d_gene: TRBD2; CDR3aa: CASSLGGLAGSHNEQFF; CDR3nt: TGTGCCAGCAGCTTAGGGGGACTAGCGGGAAGCCACAATGAGCAGTTCTTC
j_gene: TRBJ1-6; v_gene: TRBV5-1; abundance: NA; len: 15; d_gene: TRBD1; CDR3aa: CASSTSTGVNSPLHF; CDR3nt: TGCGCCAGCAGCACTTCCACAGGGGTCAATTCACCCCTCCACTTT
j_gene: TRBJ2-5; v_gene: TRBV6-5; abundance: NA; len: 14; d_gene: TRBD1; CDR3aa: CASSQTGVKETQYF; CDR3nt: TGTGCCAGCAGTCAGACAGGGGTCAAGGAGACCCAGTACTTC
j_gene: TRBJ2-5; v_gene: TRBV1; abundance: NA; len: 14; d_gene: NA; CDR3aa: CTSSQDPSPETQYF; CDR3nt: TGCACCAGCAGCCAAGACCCTAGCCCAGAGACCCAGTACTTC
j_gene: TRBJ2-7; v_gene: TRBV11-2; abundance: few; len: 14; d_gene: NA; CDR3aa: CASSSGRYTYEQYF; CDR3nt: TGTGCCAGCAGCTCCGGCAGGTATACCTACGAGCAGTACTTC
j_gene: TRBJ1-3; v_gene: TRBV6-5; abundance: NA; len: 14; d_gene: NA; CDR3aa: CASSTGFSGNTIYF; CDR3nt: TGTGCCAGCAGTACAGGGTTCTCTGGAAACACCATATATTTT
j_gene: TRBJ2-5; v_gene: TRBV9; abundance: once; len: 14; d_gene: NA; CDR3aa: CASSATGVSETQYF; CDR3nt: TGTGCCAGCAGCGCCACGGGGGTATCAGAGACCCAGTACTTC
j_gene: TRBJ1-4; v_gene: TRBV7-9; abundance: NA; len: 17; d_gene: TRBD1; CDR3aa: CASSFGRGQGHNEKLFF; CDR3nt: TGTGCCAGCAGTTTTGGGAGAGGACAGGGCCATAATGAAAAACTGTTTTTT
j_gene: TRBJ2-7; v_gene: TRBV5-1; abundance: NA; len: 14; d_gene: TRBD1; CDR3aa: CASSASDREDEQYF; CDR3nt: TGCGCCAGCAGCGCGTCGGACAGGGAGGACGAGCAGTACTTC
j_gene: TRBJ2-4; v_gene: TRBV5-1; abundance: NA; len: 15; d_gene: TRBD1; CDR3aa: CASSLEPTGLGIQYF; CDR3nt: TGCGCCAGCAGCTTGGAGCCGACAGGGTTGGGCATTCAGTACTTC
j_gene: TRBJ2-1; v_gene: TRBV5-1; abundance: once; len: 13; d_gene: TRBD1; CDR3aa: CASSLAGGVEQFF; CDR3nt: TGCGCCAGCAGCTTGGCAGGGGGCGTCGAGCAGTTCTTC
j_gene: TRBJ1-1; v_gene: TRBV25-1; abundance: NA; len: 14; d_gene: NA; CDR3aa: CASSESPSNTEAFF; CDR3nt: TGTGCCAGCAGTGAATCGCCAAGTAACACTGAAGCTTTCTTT
j_gene: TRBJ2-7; v_gene: TRBV25-1; abundance: NA; len: 15; d_gene: NA; CDR3aa: CASGRGGPTAHEQYF; CDR3nt: TGTGCCAGTGGTCGAGGGGGACCGACAGCCCACGAGCAGTACTTC
j_gene: TRBJ2-1; v_gene: TRBV30; abundance: NA; len: 15; d_gene: NA; CDR3aa: CAWSLNSGAKLEQFF; CDR3nt: TGTGCCTGGAGCCTAAATTCGGGGGCTAAGTTAGAGCAGTTCTTC
j_gene: TRBJ1-2; v_gene: TRBV6-1; abundance: NA; len: 15; d_gene: NA; CDR3aa: CASHVGSNGLYGYTF; CDR3nt: TGTGCCAGTCACGTTGGGAGTAACGGTTTATATGGCTACACCTTC
j_gene: TRBJ2-7; v_gene: TRBV12-1; abundance: NA; len: 16; d_gene: NA; CDR3aa: CASSFVGGQSSYEQYF; CDR3nt: TGTGCCAGCAGCTTTGTGGGTGGACAGTCATCCTACGAGCAGTACTTC
j_gene: TRBJ2-3; v_gene: TRBV6-5; abundance: NA; len: 14; d_gene: TRBD2; CDR3aa: CASSGRGVTDTQYF; CDR3nt: TGTGCCAGCAGCGGGAGGGGAGTCACAGATACGCAGTATTTT
j_gene: TRBJ2-5; v_gene: TRBV4-1; abundance: NA; len: 13; d_gene: NA; CDR3aa: CASSVAAVETQYF; CDR3nt: TGCGCCAGCAGCGTAGCGGCGGTAGAGACCCAGTACTTC
j_gene: TRBJ2-5; v_gene: TRBV5-1; abundance: once; len: 13; d_gene: NA; CDR3aa: CASSLGSQETQYF; CDR3nt: TGCGCCAGCAGCTTAGGCAGCCAAGAGACCCAGTACTTC
j_gene: TRBJ2-7; v_gene: TRBV30; abundance: NA; len: 12; d_gene: NA; CDR3aa: CALRQSLYEQYF; CDR3nt: TGTGCCTTAAGGCAGTCACTCTACGAGCAGTACTTC
j_gene: TRBJ2-2; v_gene: TRBV5-6; abundance: NA; len: 13; d_gene: NA; CDR3aa: CASSFGETGELFF; CDR3nt: TGTGCCAGCAGCTTCGGGGAGACCGGGGAGCTGTTTTTT